These T cell receptor beta chains were read from a single sample in a study of shared clonotypes between healthy human individuals. TCRdb's copy holds only in-frame clones and misses some; the assay was immunoSEQ multiplex PCR. The sample has about 2.4 million clones; 80% to 95% are singletons. Sample: naive CD4+ T cells from PBMCs. These receptors were collected from a man aged 18 to 29 in good health. Some clones in this sample may be carry-over from other donors' samples. Both conserved end residues are part of each CDR3. The order of the fields is V gene, clone size, J gene, D gene, CDR3 DNA, CDR3 protein. D genes are given only for firm matches. Clone size is not always given. Where it is, it says once, few, many or a class for expanded clones.

v_call: TRBV7-9
clone_size: -
j_call: TRBJ2-1
d_call: -
cdr3_nt: TGTGCCAGCCTCCAGGGCAGCCCGGTCCTCGAGCAGTTCTTC
cdr3_aa: CASLQGSPVLEQFF

v_call: TRBV28
clone_size: -
j_call: TRBJ2-1
d_call: TRBD1
cdr3_nt: TGTGCCAGCAGCCCATCGGGACAGGCACACAATGAGCAGTTCTTC
cdr3_aa: CASSPSGQAHNEQFF

v_call: TRBV9
clone_size: -
j_call: TRBJ1-6
d_call: -
cdr3_nt: TGTGCCAGCAGCGTAGAAGCAGCGAATTCACCCCTCCACTTT
cdr3_aa: CASSVEAANSPLHF

v_call: TRBV27
clone_size: -
j_call: TRBJ2-1
d_call: -
cdr3_nt: TGTGCCAGCAGTTTGTTAGACAGTAATGAGCAGTTCTTC
cdr3_aa: CASSLLDSNEQFF

v_call: TRBV5-1
clone_size: -
j_call: TRBJ2-1
d_call: -
cdr3_nt: TGCGCCAGCAGCCTACTGGGGTATGAGCAGTTCTTC
cdr3_aa: CASSLLGYEQFF

v_call: TRBV5-4
clone_size: -
j_call: TRBJ2-5
d_call: -
cdr3_nt: TGTGCCAGCAGCTCCTTCTCGGGGAGCGAGACCCAGTACTTC
cdr3_aa: CASSSFSGSETQYF

v_call: TRBV28
clone_size: -
j_call: TRBJ2-7
d_call: -
cdr3_nt: TGTGCCAGCAACTTCGGGGGATTTGGGGCCTACGAGCAGTACTTC
cdr3_aa: CASNFGGFGAYEQYF

v_call: TRBV5-1
clone_size: -
j_call: TRBJ2-1
d_call: -
cdr3_nt: TGCGCCAGCAGCTTGGCTAATGAGCAGTTCTTC
cdr3_aa: CASSLANEQFF

v_call: TRBV18
clone_size: -
j_call: TRBJ2-2
d_call: -
cdr3_nt: TGTGCCAGCTCACCAAGCGGACCCACCGGGGAGCTGTTTTTT
cdr3_aa: CASSPSGPTGELFF

v_call: TRBV5-1
clone_size: once
j_call: TRBJ2-4
d_call: -
cdr3_nt: TGCGCCAGCAGCTTGGGAAGCGGCCGACCAAACATTCAGTACTTC
cdr3_aa: CASSLGSGRPNIQYF

v_call: TRBV28
clone_size: -
j_call: TRBJ2-1
d_call: TRBD2
cdr3_nt: TGTGCCAGCAGCCCCGGACTAGCGAGTAGTGGTGAGCAGTTCTTC
cdr3_aa: CASSPGLASSGEQFF